The rows below give T cell receptor beta chains drawn from one sample of a study of T cell repertoires in cytomegalovirus infection. Their target antigens are unknown. TCRdb itself ran the reads through MiXCR, one entry per CDR3 protein. There are fewer than 900,000 distinct CDR3 sequences in the sample; about 28% occur only once, and roughly 14% lies in the top ten. Sequences were derived from cultured CD8+ T cells from PBMCs, sampled from culture after CMV antigen stimulation. The receptor source for this set is a human donor in good health (CMV status not recorded). Some clones in this sample may be carry-over from other donors' samples. CDR3s include the opening cysteine and the closing phenylalanine or tryptophan. Each record gives: D gene, V gene, clone size, J gene, CDR3 DNA, CDR3 protein. A D gene is named only where the DNA matches it firmly. For some rows the clone size is stated as once, few or many, or as a class when expanded; others skip it.

D gene: NA
V gene: TRBV27
clone size: NA
J gene: TRBJ1-1
CDR3 DNA: TGTGCCAGCAGTTTAGGGGCAGGCTGGGGAGCTTTCTTT
CDR3 protein: CASSLGAGWGAFF

D gene: NA
V gene: TRBV6-2/TRBV6-3
clone size: few
J gene: TRBJ2-5
CDR3 DNA: TGTGCCAGCAGTTCCCGACCCAAAGAGACCCAGTACTTC
CDR3 protein: CASSSRPKETQYF

D gene: TRBD1
V gene: TRBV4-1
clone size: few
J gene: TRBJ1-4
CDR3 DNA: TGCGCCAGCAGCCAGGACAGGGAAGGGAGAGAAAAACTGTTTTTT
CDR3 protein: CASSQDREGREKLFF

D gene: TRBD1
V gene: TRBV6-1
clone size: NA
J gene: TRBJ1-3
CDR3 DNA: TGTGCCAGCAGTGAGGGACAGGGGTCCGGAAACACCATATATTTT
CDR3 protein: CASSEGQGSGNTIYF

D gene: TRBD2
V gene: TRBV9
clone size: NA
J gene: TRBJ2-1
CDR3 DNA: TGTGCCAGCAGCGGAGAGCGGGGGAGCTCCTACAATGAGCAGTTCTTC
CDR3 protein: CASSGERGSSYNEQFF

D gene: NA
V gene: TRBV7-9
clone size: NA
J gene: TRBJ2-4
CDR3 DNA: TGTGCCAGCAGCTTAGCCGGAGCCGCCGGGGGCAAAAACATTCAGTACTTC
CDR3 protein: CASSLAGAAGGKNIQYF

D gene: TRBD1
V gene: TRBV2
clone size: few
J gene: TRBJ2-7
CDR3 DNA: TGTGCCAGCGCGATCGGGCAGGGGGCCTACGAGCAGTACTTC
CDR3 protein: CASAIGQGAYEQYF

D gene: NA
V gene: TRBV4-1
clone size: NA
J gene: TRBJ1-1
CDR3 DNA: TGCGCCAGCAGCCAGGACGGACAGAGGATGAACACTGAAGCTTTCTTT
CDR3 protein: CASSQDGQRMNTEAFF

D gene: TRBD2
V gene: TRBV7-9
clone size: NA
J gene: TRBJ2-3
CDR3 DNA: TGTGCCAGCACCAATGTCGAGACGCGGGGGAATCGAGATACGCAGTATTTT
CDR3 protein: CASTNVETRGNRDTQYF

D gene: NA
V gene: TRBV6-8
clone size: few
J gene: TRBJ1-2
CDR3 DNA: TGTGCCAGCAGCTTGGACAGCGCAACGTCTTATGGCTACACCTTC
CDR3 protein: CASSLDSATSYGYTF

D gene: NA
V gene: TRBV7-6
clone size: many
J gene: TRBJ1-1
CDR3 DNA: TGTGCCAGCAGCTCAAGGCCAACGAACACTGAAGCTTTCTTT
CDR3 protein: CASSSRPTNTEAFF

D gene: TRBD1
V gene: TRBV7-4
clone size: NA
J gene: TRBJ2-1
CDR3 DNA: TGTGCCAGTGGAGAGGTACAGGGGGCGCGCAATGAGCAGTTCTTC
CDR3 protein: CASGEVQGARNEQFF

D gene: NA
V gene: TRBV15
clone size: few
J gene: TRBJ1-4
CDR3 DNA: TGTGCCACCAGCAGTCCGAAACAGGGCGAAAAACTGTTTTTT
CDR3 protein: CATSSPKQGEKLFF

D gene: NA
V gene: TRBV3-1
clone size: NA
J gene: TRBJ2-2
CDR3 DNA: TGTGCCAGCAGCCAAGCGGGCACCGGGGAGCTGTTTTTT
CDR3 protein: CASSQAGTGELFF

D gene: NA
V gene: TRBV7-9
clone size: few
J gene: TRBJ2-3
CDR3 DNA: TGTGCCAGCAGCCTCATAGTTTCCGGACCCGACACAGATACGCAGTATTTT
CDR3 protein: CASSLIVSGPDTDTQYF

D gene: TRBD1
V gene: TRBV27
clone size: NA
J gene: TRBJ1-1
CDR3 DNA: TGTGCCAGCACTCTGCTTGGGACAGACACTGAAGCTTTCTTT
CDR3 protein: CASTLLGTDTEAFF

D gene: NA
V gene: TRBV24-1
clone size: NA
J gene: TRBJ2-1
CDR3 DNA: TGTGCCACCAGTGACCCAACAGGGCCCTCCTACAATGAGCAGTTCTTC
CDR3 protein: CATSDPTGPSYNEQFF

D gene: TRBD1
V gene: TRBV5-1
clone size: few
J gene: TRBJ2-4
CDR3 DNA: TGCGCCAGCAGCTTGAGTGGCCCCAGACAGGGCTTCCTAGGAGCCAAAAACATTCAGTACTTC
CDR3 protein: CASSLSGPRQGFLGAKNIQYF

D gene: TRBD2
V gene: TRBV6-5
clone size: once
J gene: TRBJ2-7
CDR3 DNA: TGTGCCAGCAGGTCCGGGACTAGCGGTTCATGGTACGAGCAGTACTTC
CDR3 protein: CASRSGTSGSWYEQYF

D gene: TRBD1
V gene: TRBV7-8
clone size: few
J gene: TRBJ2-2
CDR3 DNA: TGTGCCAGCAGCGGGACAGGATTTACCGGGGAGCTGTTTTTT
CDR3 protein: CASSGTGFTGELFF

D gene: NA
V gene: TRBV5-4
clone size: NA
J gene: TRBJ2-1
CDR3 DNA: TGTGCCAGCAGCGGGGTCATTATAGGCGGTGAGCAGTTCTTC
CDR3 protein: CASSGVIIGGEQFF

D gene: NA
V gene: TRBV5-6
clone size: NA
J gene: TRBJ1-5
CDR3 DNA: TGTGCCAGCAGCTGGGGTCCGAGCAATCAGCCCCAGCATTTT
CDR3 protein: CASSWGPSNQPQHF

D gene: TRBD1
V gene: TRBV5-1
clone size: NA
J gene: TRBJ1-3
CDR3 DNA: TGCGCCAGCAGCGCGGGACAGGGAACTGGAAACACCATATATTTT
CDR3 protein: CASSAGQGTGNTIYF

D gene: NA
V gene: TRBV29-1
clone size: NA
J gene: TRBJ2-3
CDR3 DNA: TGCAGCGTTCCGGGTCTGGGGACAGATACGCAGTATTTT
CDR3 protein: CSVPGLGTDTQYF

D gene: TRBD2
V gene: TRBV7-9
clone size: NA
J gene: TRBJ2-2
CDR3 DNA: TGTGCCAGCAGCCCCCCCCTAGCGGGGCGGAATGCCGGGGAGCTGTTTTTT
CDR3 protein: CASSPPLAGRNAGELFF

D gene: NA
V gene: TRBV27
clone size: NA
J gene: TRBJ2-1
CDR3 DNA: TGTGCCAGCAGCCCGAACGGACAGCATTTCAATGAGCAGTTCTTC
CDR3 protein: CASSPNGQHFNEQFF

D gene: NA
V gene: TRBV27
clone size: few
J gene: TRBJ1-2
CDR3 DNA: TGTGCCAGCAGTTTATCCAGTCTATTAGGCTACACCTTC
CDR3 protein: CASSLSSLLGYTF

D gene: TRBD2
V gene: TRBV6-4
clone size: NA
J gene: TRBJ2-1
CDR3 DNA: TGTGCCAGCAAGAACGGGGGGGCCTTCAATGAGCAGTTCTTC
CDR3 protein: CASKNGGAFNEQFF